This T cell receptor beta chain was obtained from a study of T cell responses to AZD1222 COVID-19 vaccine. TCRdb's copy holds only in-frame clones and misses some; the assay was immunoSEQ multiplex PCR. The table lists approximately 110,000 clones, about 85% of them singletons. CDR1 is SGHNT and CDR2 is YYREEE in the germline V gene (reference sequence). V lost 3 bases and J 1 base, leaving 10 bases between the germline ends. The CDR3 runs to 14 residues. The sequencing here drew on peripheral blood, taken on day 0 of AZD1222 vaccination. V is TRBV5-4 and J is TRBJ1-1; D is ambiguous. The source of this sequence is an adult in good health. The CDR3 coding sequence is TGTGCCAGCAGCTCACTCGTCACGAACACTGAAGCTTTCTTT. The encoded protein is CASSSLVTNTEAFF.